This entry lists 4 T cell receptor beta chains sequenced from one sample in a study of T-cell reconstitution after alpha-beta-depleted transplantation in children (dated by TCRdb to about 2016). The library was built by means of PCR. The sequencing machine was an Illumina HiSeq 2500. TCR library preparation used molecular barcoding, with unique molecular identifiers applied to normalize quantification of the TCRbeta repertoire. TCRdb reran the public reads through fastp at Q25 and MiXCR, keeping productive beta chains. One record per CDR3 amino acid sequence lists the most common genes and DNA. The sample table holds about 540,000 distinct CDR3 sequences, of which roughly 18% were seen once. The ten largest clones take up 3.3% of the sample. The sequencing used PBMCs from the stem cell graft donor, collected from the stem cell graft. The receptors were gathered from a human donor who donated a stem cell graft to a child with acute lymphoblastic leukemia.

The chain combines TRBV27 with TRBJ2-2; 8 nucleotides align to TRBD1. Germline V lookup: CDR1 MNHEY, CDR2 SMNVEV (reference sequence). The CDR3 has 14 amino acids. Unmatched junction bases numbered 7, after V lost 6 bases and J lost 7 bases. Written as DNA, the CDR3 is TGTGCCAGCAGGACGACAGGGGCGGTCGGGGAGCTGTTTTTT. This codes for CASRTTGAVGELFF.

This clonotype turned up a few times. The gene calls are TRBV9 and TRBJ2-7, with a tentative D call TRBD2 (5 bases). Trimming took off 4 bases at V and 4 bases at J, with 15 bases between the two ends. This CDR3 comprises 14 residues. CDR1 is SGDLS, CDR2 YYNGEE, per germline. CDR3 in amino acids: CASSPAGIPYEQYF. The CDR3 DNA follows: TGTGCCAGCAGCCCCGCCGGGATCCCGTACGAGCAGTACTTC.

The V and J genes are TRBV27 and TRBJ2-1; possible D gene TRBD1, 6 bases. The CDR3 is 13 amino acids. Trimming shortened V by 4 bases and J by 8 bases, and 12 bases separated the two germline ends. Germline V gene data show CDR1 as MNHEY and CDR2 as SMNVEV (reference sequence). CDR3 region: CASSYAQGYEQFF. DNA for the CDR3: TGTGCCAGCAGTTACGCCCAGGGGTATGAGCAGTTCTTC.

V usage is TRBV7-9 and J usage is TRBJ1-2; D is uncertain. This CDR3 has 15 residues. The germline V gene has CDR1 SEHNR and CDR2 FQNEAQ (reference sequence). V dropped 1 base and J dropped 0 bases, with 9 bases sitting between them. The CDR3 DNA reads as TGTGCCAGCAGCTTAGGGCCCGGAGCTAACTATGGCTACACCTTC. Its protein is CASSLGPGANYGYTF. Based on the CDR3 plus reference TRBV7-9 and TRBJ1-2, the full variable domain is DTGVSQNPRHKITKRGQNVTFRCDPISEHNRLYWYRQTLGQGPEFLTYFQNEAQLEKSRLLSDRFSAERPKGSFSTLEIQRTEQGDSAMYLCASSLGPGANYGYTFGSGTRLTVV.